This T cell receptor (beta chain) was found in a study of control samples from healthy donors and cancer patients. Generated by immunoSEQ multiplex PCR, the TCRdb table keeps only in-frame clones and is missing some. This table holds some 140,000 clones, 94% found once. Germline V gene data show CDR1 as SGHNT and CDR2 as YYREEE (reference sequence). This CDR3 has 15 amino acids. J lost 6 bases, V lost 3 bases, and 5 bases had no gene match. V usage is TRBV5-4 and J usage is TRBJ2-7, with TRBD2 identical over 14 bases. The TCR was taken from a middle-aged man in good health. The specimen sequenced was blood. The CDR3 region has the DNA TGTGCCAGCAGCTCTGGACTAGCGGGGGGTTTCGAGCAGTACTTC. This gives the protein CASSSGLAGGFEQYF.